What follows is one T cell receptor beta chain and its context. This entry belongs to a study of blood T cell repertoires in COVID-19. On the study more broadly: Samples representing acute and convalescent COVID-19 were sourced from the United States, Italy and Spain. The analysed material was cDNA or gDNA that came from T cells, B-cell-depleted T cells, or PBMCs.

In the original workflow: Nucleated cell counts were estimated from reference gene primer amplification. TCRdb's table, derived via immunoSEQ multiplex PCR, lists solely in-frame clones and lacks some. V and J calls and clone size are copied from that table; D and trimming were computed from the DNA. Among approximately 220,000 clones listed, 80% to 85% were seen once. This clonotype originated in a woman aged 30 to 39 who had recovered from COVID-19. Sequencing input: peripheral blood.

The CDR3 DNA is TGCGCCAGCAGGTTAACAGGGCCCTCAGTGGAGGAGCAGTACTTC. This sequence encodes CASRLTGPSVEEQYF. The chain employs TRBV4-1 and TRBJ2-7; D might be TRBD1 (6 bases). Trimming cost V 6 bases and J 7 bases, with 22 bases left between them. This CDR3 is 15 amino acids long. Germline-derived CDR1 and CDR2 are MGHRA and YSYEKL.